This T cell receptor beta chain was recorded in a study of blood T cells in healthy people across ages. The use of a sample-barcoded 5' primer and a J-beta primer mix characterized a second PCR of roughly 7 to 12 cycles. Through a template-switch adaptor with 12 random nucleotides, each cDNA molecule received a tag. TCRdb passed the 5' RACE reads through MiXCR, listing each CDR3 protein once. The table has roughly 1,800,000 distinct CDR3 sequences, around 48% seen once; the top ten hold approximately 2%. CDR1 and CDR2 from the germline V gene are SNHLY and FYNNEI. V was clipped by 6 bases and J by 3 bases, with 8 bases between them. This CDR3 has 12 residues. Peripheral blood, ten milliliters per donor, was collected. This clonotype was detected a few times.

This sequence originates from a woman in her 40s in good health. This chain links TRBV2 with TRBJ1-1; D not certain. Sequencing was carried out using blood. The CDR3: CASSNWDTEAFF. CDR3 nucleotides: TGTGCCAGCAGCAACTGGGACACTGAAGCTTTCTTT.